Listed below are T cell receptor beta chains from one sample, sequenced in a study of blood T cell repertoires in COVID-19. The repertoire was sequenced with immunoSEQ multiplex PCR; TCRdb's copy has only in-frame clones and lacks some. The top ten hold roughly 4.9% of the sample, which has roughly 250,000 clones, 65% to 90% seen once. Sequencing was performed on peripheral blood. These receptors originate from a woman at least 80 years old with active or convalescent COVID-19. The CDR3 runs from the conserved cysteine through the conserved F or W. D genes are given only for firm matches. For some rows the clone size is stated as once, few or many, or as a class when expanded; others skip it.

TRBV29-1	NA	TRBD1	TRBJ1-2	TGCAGCGCGGGGGGACAGGGGAAGGGAAACACTTTC	CSAGGQGKGNTF
TRBV19	few	NA	TRBJ2-7	TGTGCCAGTAGTATAAACGGTCGCCACGAGCAGTACTTC	CASSINGRHEQYF
TRBV28	NA	TRBD2	TRBJ2-2	TGTGCCACAGCACCGGCGGGGGGGACGAACACCGGGGAGCTGTTTTTT	CATAPAGGTNTGELFF
TRBV24-1	NA	TRBD1	TRBJ1-5	TGTGCCACCAGTGATCCGACAGGGGATAGCAATCAGCCCCAGCATTTT	CATSDPTGDSNQPQHF
TRBV11-2	NA	TRBD1	TRBJ1-2	TGTGCCAGCAGCCTAACACAGGGGGCCTATGGCTACACCTTC	CASSLTQGAYGYTF
TRBV5-5	NA	TRBD1	TRBJ1-2	TGTGCCAGCAGCATGGGACAGGGATCGTCAAACTATGGCTACACCTTC	CASSMGQGSSNYGYTF
TRBV19	NA	NA	TRBJ1-1	TGTGCCAGTAGTACAGCGCGAAGCTTCAACACTGAAGCTTTCTTT	CASSTARSFNTEAFF
TRBV5-5	NA	NA	TRBJ2-2	TGTGCCAGCAGCCCAGTGCTGAGGCGGGAGCTGTTTTTT	CASSPVLRRELFF
TRBV28	NA	NA	TRBJ1-1	TGTGCCAGCAGTTTAAACTATGAAGCTTTCTTT	CASSLNYEAFF
TRBV5-1	NA	TRBD2	TRBJ2-7	TGCGCCAGCAGCTCACGACTAGCGGGGGCTGATGAGCAGTACTTC	CASSSRLAGADEQYF
TRBV4-1	NA	NA	TRBJ1-1	TGCGCCAGCAGCCCCTCAATCGGACAGTCGAACACTGAAGCTTTCTTT	CASSPSIGQSNTEAFF
TRBV11-1	NA	TRBD1	TRBJ1-2	TGTGCCAGCAGCACCATGACAGGGGGCTATGGCTACACCTTC	CASSTMTGGYGYTF
TRBV7-9	NA	TRBD2	TRBJ2-1	TGTGCCAGCAGCCAGGGGACTAGCGGGGATGAGCAGTTCTTC	CASSQGTSGDEQFF
TRBV29-1	few	NA	TRBJ1-2	TGCAGCGCTGGGCGGGACGGCCGCTATGGCTACACCTTC	CSAGRDGRYGYTF
TRBV6-5	NA	TRBD1	TRBJ1-2	TGTGCCAGCAGTTTCTACAGGGGGCTCGGCTATGGCTACACCTTC	CASSFYRGLGYGYTF
TRBV28	NA	TRBD1	TRBJ2-3	TGTGCCAGCGGGGACAGGGCCACAGATACGCAGTATTTT	CASGDRATDTQYF
TRBV2	NA	NA	TRBJ1-2	TGTGCCAGCAACTTAAGCCCTACCGGGAAGAAGAACTATGGCTACACCTTC	CASNLSPTGKKNYGYTF
TRBV24-1	once	TRBD2	TRBJ2-3	TGTGCCACCAGTGATCCTAGCGGGCAGAGCACAGATACGCAGTATTTT	CATSDPSGQSTDTQYF
TRBV7-8	once	NA	TRBJ1-6	TGTGCCAGCAGCCCAACCTCCAGAATCTATAATTCACCCCTCCACTTT	CASSPTSRIYNSPLHF
TRBV29-1	NA	NA	TRBJ2-7	TGCAGCGTGACTAAAGCGGGCCGAAGCTCCTACGAGCAGTACTTC	CSVTKAGRSSYEQYF
TRBV4-2	NA	NA	TRBJ1-1	TGTGCCAGCAGCCAAGATCCAGGGCGGATGGCTGAAGCTTTCTTT	CASSQDPGRMAEAFF
TRBV19	NA	TRBD2	TRBJ2-1	TGTGCCAGTAGTAAACGGACTAGCGCGTTGAGCTCCTACAATGAGCAGTTCTTC	CASSKRTSALSSYNEQFF
TRBV28	NA	NA	TRBJ1-6	TGTGCCAGCAGTTTCGAGGTCTATTCACCCCTCCACTTT	CASSFEVYSPLHF
TRBV28	NA	NA	TRBJ1-1	TGTGCCAGCAGCGTGTACACTGAAGCTTTCTTT	CASSVYTEAFF
TRBV28	NA	TRBD1	TRBJ2-7	TGTGCCAGCAGTTTTCAGGGGGCGAGCGAGCAGTACTTC	CASSFQGASEQYF
TRBV3-1/TRBV3-2	NA	NA	TRBJ1-2	TGTGCCAGCAGCCCGTCTACCTATGGCTACACCTTC	CASSPSTYGYTF
TRBV6-5	once	NA	TRBJ1-2	TGTGCCAGCAGCGGGACATTTAACTATGGCTACACCTTC	CASSGTFNYGYTF
TRBV28	NA	TRBD1	TRBJ1-2	TGTGCCAGCGGGACAGCTTATGGCTACACCTTC	CASGTAYGYTF
TRBV7-9	NA	TRBD2	TRBJ2-1	TGTGCCAGCAGCTCGGGACTAGCGCGCAATGAGCAGTTCTTC	CASSSGLARNEQFF
TRBV28	NA	TRBD1	TRBJ2-2	TGTGCCAGCAGCTGGGGACAGTTCACCGGGGAGCTGTTTTTT	CASSWGQFTGELFF
TRBV5-4	few	NA	TRBJ1-4	TGTGCCAGCACCACCGCAGGGTATGAAAAACTGTTTTTT	CASTTAGYEKLFF
TRBV7-2	NA	NA	TRBJ2-7	TGTGCCAGCAGCTTAGGTCCAGGGGCCTACGAGCAGTACTTC	CASSLGPGAYEQYF
TRBV7-8	NA	NA	TRBJ2-2	TGTGCCAGCAGCCCCACGACAGCAAGGACCGGGGAGCTGTTTTTT	CASSPTTARTGELFF
TRBV4-2	once	TRBD1	TRBJ1-2	TGTGCCAGCAGCCAAGCGCACAGGGGAAACCTTGGCTACACCTTC	CASSQAHRGNLGYTF
TRBV5-1	NA	NA	TRBJ1-5	TGCGCCAGCAGCTTTTTGCCAGGGAACAATCAGCCCCAGCATTTT	CASSFLPGNNQPQHF
TRBV27	NA	NA	TRBJ1-6	TGTGCCAGCAGTCCCTCCGGGGCAGGGGTGGGGAATTCACCCCTCCACTTT	CASSPSGAGVGNSPLHF
TRBV5-1	NA	NA	TRBJ2-1	TGCGCCAGCAGCTTGGACAGGGCGCGCCAGTTCTTC	CASSLDRARQFF
TRBV5-1	NA	TRBD1	TRBJ2-5	TGCGCCAGCAGCTTAGGGCAGGGGGTAATCGAATTGGAGACCCAGTACTTC	CASSLGQGVIELETQYF
TRBV20-1	once	NA	TRBJ2-1	TGCAGTGCTGGTCAGGGCGATGAGCAGTTCTTC	CSAGQGDEQFF
TRBV5-1	once	NA	TRBJ2-2	TGCGCCAGCAGCTTGGCTACAGGGACCTACACCGGGGAGCTGTTTTTT	CASSLATGTYTGELFF
TRBV7-2	NA	TRBD1	TRBJ2-1	TGTGCCAGCAGCTACAGGGGAAATGAGCAGTTCTTC	CASSYRGNEQFF
TRBV20-1	NA	NA	TRBJ1-5	TGCAGTGCTAGTCTCGGGGGGCACGGCAATCAGCCCCAGCATTTT	CSASLGGHGNQPQHF
TRBV6-5	NA	TRBD1	TRBJ1-1	TGTGCCAGCAGAGCGACAGGGGGCGATCCTTTCTTT	CASRATGGDPFF
TRBV5-1	NA	NA	TRBJ1-2	TGCGCCAGCAGCTTGAGGGGGATAGGCCCCTATGGCTACACCTTC	CASSLRGIGPYGYTF
TRBV5-1	NA	NA	TRBJ1-4	TGCGCCAGCAGCTTGGCTGGGCTGAATGAAAAACTGTTTTTT	CASSLAGLNEKLFF
TRBV5-8	NA	TRBD1	TRBJ2-6	TGTGCCAGCAGGAAGGTGCGGACAGGGGATGCTGGGGCCAACGTCCTGACTTTC	CASRKVRTGDAGANVLTF
TRBV24-1	NA	TRBD2	TRBJ2-1	TGTGCCACCAGTGATTTGAAGAGCGGGAGGATCCCCTACAATGAGCAGTTCTTC	CATSDLKSGRIPYNEQFF
TRBV4-1	NA	TRBD1	TRBJ1-2	TGCGCCAGCAGCCAGGGACAGGGCTTGGCTAGGCAAGATGATGGCTACACCTTC	CASSQGQGLARQDDGYTF
TRBV15	NA	NA	TRBJ2-1	TGTGCCACCAGCAGAGATCGGGATAGCTCCTACAATGAGCAGTTCTTC	CATSRDRDSSYNEQFF
TRBV15	NA	NA	TRBJ1-3	TGTGCCACCAGCAGAGGGGGGAGGCTCTCTGGAAACACCATATATTTT	CATSRGGRLSGNTIYF
TRBV7-9	NA	NA	TRBJ1-1	TGTGCCAGCAGCTCGCAGGGCGGCATTGAAGCTTTCTTT	CASSSQGGIEAFF
TRBV2	few	NA	TRBJ2-1	TGTGCCAGCAGTTCATCCAATGAGCAGTTCTTC	CASSSSNEQFF
TRBV5-1	few	TRBD2	TRBJ2-7	TGCGCCAGCAGCTTGGAACTAGCGCTTCACCACGAGCAGTACTTC	CASSLELALHHEQYF